This T cell receptor (beta chain) was identified during a study of T cell responses to AZD1222 COVID-19 vaccine. Of note for this clone: As yet, its antigen is unknown.

Study-wide results and limits: The repertoires were collected only after the peak T cell response.

Trimming removed 6 bases from V and 1 base from J, with 14 bases in between. The V gene's germline CDR1 is MNHEY and CDR2 SVGAGI. The CDR3 is 15 residues long. Produced via immunoSEQ multiplex PCR; TCRdb's table is partial and in-frame only. The sample carries around 160,000 clones, 85% to 95% recorded once. The specimen comprised peripheral blood, sampled 28 days after the second AZD1222 dose. This sequence joins TRBV6-5 and TRBJ2-3; TRBD2 might be the D (5 bases). This sequence was found in an adult who received the AZD1222 COVID-19 vaccine. The chain's CDR3 is CASSSPGSGTDTQYF. CDR3 DNA sequence: TGTGCCAGCAGCTCACCGGGGTCTGGCACAGATACGCAGTATTTT.